This T cell receptor (beta chain) was profiled in a study of blood T cell repertoires in COVID-19 (dated by TCRdb to about 2020). About the study as a whole: Collaborator samples came from the United States, Italy and Spain and covered acute and convalescent phases of COVID-19. The prospective study material was composed of cDNA or gDNA derived from T cells, B-cell-depleted T cells, or PBMCs. Subjects who had been exposed to COVID-19, were actively infected with it, or had recovered from it provided the deeply sampled blood TCRbeta repertoires that made up the dataset. The repertoires were released in a freely available public database meant as a resource for research on the immune response to SARS-CoV-2. Samples were obtained from the ongoing ImmuneRACE study (first 160 participants) and from about 1,300 subjects provided by 6 global collaborators. Nearly every sample came with metadata listing a de-identified subject ID, COVID-19 status, age in years and sex. Where available, HLA class I and class II types were taken from metadata supplied by the sample provider and were not determined by assay-based typing. The investigation overall reported the following: The quantity of clinical and demographic metadata differed by source and by participant and was supplied without curation.

The CDR3 has 15 amino acids, counting the end cysteine and phenylalanine. The only DNA kept is the CDR3, 45 bases in frame from the first base. V and J are trimmed by 4 bases and 3 bases, and the gene matches miss 8 bases of the junction. The germline V gene provides CDR1 MGHRA and CDR2 YSYEKL. In regard to this clone: No cognate antigen has been identified for it. Base qualities are not provided; no much larger clone lies one nucleotide away.

The immunoSEQ Assay, a bias-controlled multiplex PCR, was used to amplify TCRbeta CDR3 regions from genomic DNA. Per the source publication's procedure: Nucleated cell counts per sample were estimated from amplification of reference gene primers within the assay. Sequence reads were collapsed and filtered to measure the absolute abundance of every unique TCRbeta CDR3 rearrangement. Productive Simpson clonality was computed per sample as the square root of Simpson's diversity index over productive rearrangements. The table comes from immuneACCESS by way of TCRdb, which keeps in-frame sequences with V and J called. Part of the clones is missing from these tables; in studies checked, under half for an unresolved V gene and the rest for unknown reasons. V and J calls and clone size follow that table, whereas D and trimming were derived from the DNA. This sample holds 350,000 to 500,000 clones; 80% to 90% were observed only once. The ten largest clones represent roughly 0.78% of the sample.

At one collaborating source in Seattle, patients were enrolled during active infection and were followed longitudinally through the course of disease. The collaborating institutions used their own protocols to collect whole blood in K2EDTA tubes. For TCRbeta analysis, collaborators shipped samples in one of three forms: frozen whole blood, isolated PBMCs, or DNA extracted from either of those sample types. The rearranged segments are TRBV4-1 and TRBJ1-2, and 7 junction bases match TRBD1. This clonotype was obtained from a man in his late teens or twenties with COVID-19, enrolled during active disease. Material for sequencing was peripheral blood. The nucleotide sequence is given as TGCGCCAGCAGCCCGAGGGCAGGGGGTGACTATGGCTACACCTTC. This sequence encodes CASSPRAGGDYGYTF.